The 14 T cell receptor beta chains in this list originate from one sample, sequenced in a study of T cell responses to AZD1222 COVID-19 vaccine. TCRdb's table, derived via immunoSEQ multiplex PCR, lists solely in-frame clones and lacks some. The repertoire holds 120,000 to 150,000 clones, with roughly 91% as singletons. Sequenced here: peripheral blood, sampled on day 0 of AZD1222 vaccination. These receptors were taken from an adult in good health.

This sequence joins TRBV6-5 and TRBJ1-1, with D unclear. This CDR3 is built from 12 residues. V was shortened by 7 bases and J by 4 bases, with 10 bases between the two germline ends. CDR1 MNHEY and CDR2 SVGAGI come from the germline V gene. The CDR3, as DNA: TGTGCCAGCATGAACGTTGGCACTGAAGCTTTCTTT. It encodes CASMNVGTEAFF.

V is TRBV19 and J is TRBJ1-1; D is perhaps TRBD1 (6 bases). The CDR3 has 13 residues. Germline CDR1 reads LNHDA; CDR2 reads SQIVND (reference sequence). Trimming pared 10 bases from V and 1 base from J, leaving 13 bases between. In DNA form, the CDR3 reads TGTGCCACTACAGGGATGTGGAACACTGAAGCTTTCTTT. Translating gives CATTGMWNTEAFF.

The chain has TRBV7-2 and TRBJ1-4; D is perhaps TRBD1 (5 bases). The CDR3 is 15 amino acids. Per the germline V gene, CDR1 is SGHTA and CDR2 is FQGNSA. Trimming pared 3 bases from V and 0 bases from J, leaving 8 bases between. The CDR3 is CASSLGGTTNEKLFF. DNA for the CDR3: TGTGCCAGCAGCTTGGGGGGAACAACTAATGAAAAACTGTTTTTT.

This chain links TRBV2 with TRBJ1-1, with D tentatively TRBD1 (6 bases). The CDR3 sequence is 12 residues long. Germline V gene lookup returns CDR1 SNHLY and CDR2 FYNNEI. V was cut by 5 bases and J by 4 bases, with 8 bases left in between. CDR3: CASSLGATEAFF. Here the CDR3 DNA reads TGTGCCAGCAGTCTGGGGGCCACTGAAGCTTTCTTT.

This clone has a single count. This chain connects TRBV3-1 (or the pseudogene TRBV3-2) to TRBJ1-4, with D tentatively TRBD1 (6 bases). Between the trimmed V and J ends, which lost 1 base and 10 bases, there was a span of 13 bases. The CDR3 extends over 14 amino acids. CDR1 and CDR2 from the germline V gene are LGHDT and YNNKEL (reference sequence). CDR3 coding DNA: TGTGCCAGCAGCCAAGCAACAGGGCGGAGAAAACTGTTTTTT. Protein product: CASSQATGRRKLFF.

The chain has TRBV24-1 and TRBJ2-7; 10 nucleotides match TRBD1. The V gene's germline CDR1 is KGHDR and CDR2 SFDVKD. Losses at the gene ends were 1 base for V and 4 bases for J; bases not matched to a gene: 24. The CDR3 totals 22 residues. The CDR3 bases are TGTGCCACCAGTGATTTCAGGGACAGGGGAGGAGTCGGAAGCAGGGGGGTTTACGAGCAGTACTTC. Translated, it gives CATSDFRDRGGVGSRGVYEQYF.

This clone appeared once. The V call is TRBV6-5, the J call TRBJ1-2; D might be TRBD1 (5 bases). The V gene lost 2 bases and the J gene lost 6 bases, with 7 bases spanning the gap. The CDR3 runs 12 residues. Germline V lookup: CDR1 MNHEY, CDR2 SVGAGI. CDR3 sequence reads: CASSYRGHGYTF. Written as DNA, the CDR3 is TGTGCCAGCAGTTACCGGGGACATGGCTACACCTTC.

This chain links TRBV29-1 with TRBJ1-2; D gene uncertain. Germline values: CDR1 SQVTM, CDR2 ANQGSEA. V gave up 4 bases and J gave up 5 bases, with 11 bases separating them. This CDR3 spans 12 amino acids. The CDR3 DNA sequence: TGCAGCGTTGCAGAACCGGATTATGGCTACACCTTC. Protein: CSVAEPDYGYTF.

CDR3: CASSLQVGAISSTQHF. The CDR3 DNA sequence: TGTGCCAGCAGTCTTCAGGTCGGGGCCATTTCCTCCACTCAGCATTTT. This rearrangement joins TRBV7-2 to TRBJ1-5; TRBD1 is a possible D gene (5 bases). The germline V gene encodes CDR1 SGHTA and CDR2 FQGNSA. The CDR3 runs to 16 residues. V dropped 6 bases and J dropped 13 bases, with 28 bases sitting between them. Using reference TRBV7-2 and TRBJ1-5 for the parts outside the CDR3, the full variable domain is GAGVSQSPSNKVTEKGKDVELRCDPISGHTALYWYRQSLGQGLEFLIYFQGNSAPDKSGLPSDRFSAERTGGSVSTLTIQRTQQEDSAVYLCASSLQVGAISSTQHFGDGTRLSIL.

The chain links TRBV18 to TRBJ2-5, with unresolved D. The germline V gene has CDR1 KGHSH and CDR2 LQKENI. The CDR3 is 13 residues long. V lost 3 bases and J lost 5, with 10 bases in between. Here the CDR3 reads CASSPHLGETQYF. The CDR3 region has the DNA TGTGCCAGCTCACCCCATCTAGGGGAGACCCAGTACTTC.

The CDR3 sequence: CASNVVGQRNTGELFF. In DNA, the CDR3 is TGTGCCAGCAACGTGGTGGGACAGAGGAACACCGGGGAGCTGTTTTTT. This chain uses TRBV2 with TRBJ2-2; 7 bases match TRBD1. The CDR3 extends over 16 amino acids. Germline-derived CDR1 and CDR2 are SNHLY and FYNNEI. The trim removed 7 bases at V and 1 base at J, leaving 9 bases unmatched.

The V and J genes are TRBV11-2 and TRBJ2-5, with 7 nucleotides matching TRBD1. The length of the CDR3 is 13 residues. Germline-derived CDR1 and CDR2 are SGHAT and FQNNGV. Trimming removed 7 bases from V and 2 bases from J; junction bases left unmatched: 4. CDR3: CASKGQNQETQYF. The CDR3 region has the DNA TGTGCCAGCAAGGGACAGAATCAAGAGACCCAGTACTTC.

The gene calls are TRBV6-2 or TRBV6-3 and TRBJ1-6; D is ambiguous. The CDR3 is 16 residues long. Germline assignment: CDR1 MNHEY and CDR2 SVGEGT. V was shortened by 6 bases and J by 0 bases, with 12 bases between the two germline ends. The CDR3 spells CASSRTGNSYNSPLHF. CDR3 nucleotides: TGTGCCAGCAGCCGTACGGGCAACTCCTATAATTCACCCCTCCACTTT.

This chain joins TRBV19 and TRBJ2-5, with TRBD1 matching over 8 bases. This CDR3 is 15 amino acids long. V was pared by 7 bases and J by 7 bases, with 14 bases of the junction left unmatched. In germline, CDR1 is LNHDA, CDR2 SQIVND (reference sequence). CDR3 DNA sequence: TGTGCCAGTAACCCCGGACAGGGCCGGGAAGGGACCCAGTACTTC. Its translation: CASNPGQGREGTQYF.